Listed below are T cell receptor beta chains from one sample, sequenced in a study of PD-L1 blockade in urothelial cancer. Clones were read by immunoSEQ multiplex PCR, and TCRdb kept only the in-frame ones, dropping some. This table has 71,000 or so clones, approximately 88% appearing once. Sequenced material: PBMCs, taken around atezolizumab (anti-PD-L1) treatment. All receptors derive from a man aged 60 to 75 with urothelial cancer. The CDR3 runs from the conserved cysteine through the conserved F or W. The D gene is left open where the match is weak. Rows give clone size only sometimes, using once, few, many, or a class for an expanded clone.

d_call,v_call,j_call,clone_size,cdr3_aa,cdr3_nt
.,TRBV19,TRBJ2-7,.,CASSIGGSSYEQYF,TGTGCCAGTAGTATAGGCGGCAGCTCCTACGAGCAGTACTTC
TRBD1,TRBV12-5,TRBJ2-7,.,CASGLVLVGDRGYEQYF,TGTGCTAGTGGTTTGGTCCTCGTGGGGGACAGGGGCTACGAGCAGTACTTC
.,TRBV5-1,TRBJ2-6,.,CASSVTPLGANVLTF,TGCGCCAGCAGCGTGACACCTCTCGGGGCCAACGTCCTGACTTTC
TRBD1,TRBV9,TRBJ1-2,.,CASSPGTGANYGYTF,TGTGCCAGCAGCCCCGGGACAGGGGCTAACTATGGCTACACCTTC
.,TRBV18,TRBJ2-2,.,CASSTQENTGELFF,TGTGCCAGCTCAACGCAGGAGAACACCGGGGAGCTGTTTTTT
.,TRBV10-2,TRBJ1-1,.,CASSVDMNTEAFF,TGCGCCAGCAGTGTGGACATGAACACTGAAGCTTTCTTT
TRBD1,TRBV7-9,TRBJ2-7,.,CASSSGTGRYEQYF,TGTGCCAGCAGCTCCGGGACAGGGCGCTACGAGCAGTACTTC
TRBD1,TRBV11-2,TRBJ1-2,.,CASSRTGVGYTF,TGTGCCAGCAGCCGCACAGGGGTTGGCTACACCTTC
TRBD2,TRBV7-2,TRBJ2-1,.,CASSAARLAGSPYNEQFF,TGTGCCAGCAGCGCAGCTAGACTAGCGGGATCCCCCTACAATGAGCAGTTCTTC
.,TRBV7-6,TRBJ2-1,.,CASSLGRGNNEQFF,TGTGCCAGCAGCTTAGGACGGGGAAACAATGAGCAGTTCTTC
.,TRBV7-2,TRBJ2-2,.,CASPKPGQNTGELFF,TGTGCCAGCCCCAAGCCGGGACAGAACACCGGGGAGCTGTTTTTT
TRBD2,TRBV2,TRBJ2-5,.,CASTRAGAQETQYF,TGTGCCAGCACAAGGGCGGGAGCCCAAGAGACCCAGTACTTC
.,TRBV11-2,TRBJ1-1,.,CASSHPRIGAFF,TGTGCCAGCAGCCATCCTAGGATTGGGGCTTTCTTT
.,TRBV4-1,TRBJ2-3,.,CASSQDSGASTDTQYF,TGCGCCAGCAGCCAAGACTCGGGAGCTAGCACAGATACGCAGTATTTT
.,TRBV7-6,TRBJ2-7,.,CASSLAYGTTHEQYF,TGTGCCAGCAGCTTAGCGTACGGGACAACCCACGAGCAGTACTTC
.,TRBV18,TRBJ1-6,.,CASSPQGSVNSPLHF,TGTGCCAGCTCACCACAGGGGTCCGTTAATTCACCCCTCCACTTT
.,TRBV5-1,TRBJ2-5,.,CASSLSTPETQYF,TGCGCCAGCAGCTTGAGCACCCCGGAGACCCAGTACTTC
TRBD2,TRBV4-3,TRBJ2-7,.,CASSQGVHWREDPSYEQYF,TGCGCCAGCAGCCAAGGGGTCCACTGGCGGGAGGATCCTTCCTACGAGCAGTACTTC
.,TRBV5-1,TRBJ2-7,.,CASSPGTYTYEQYF,TGCGCCAGCAGCCCGGGGACATATACCTACGAGCAGTACTTC
.,TRBV20-1,TRBJ1-2,.,CSASTGYGYTF,TGCAGTGCCTCAACAGGGTATGGCTACACCTTC
TRBD1,TRBV2,TRBJ2-2,.,CASSEARTGVGELFF,TGTGCCAGCAGTGAAGCGCGGACAGGGGTCGGGGAGCTGTTTTTT
TRBD2,TRBV6-1,TRBJ2-2,.,CASSPAGVNTGELFF,TGTGCCAGCAGTCCCGCGGGGGTAAACACCGGGGAGCTGTTTTTT
TRBD1,TRBV28,TRBJ2-7,.,CASSFGRPRGEQYF,TGTGCCAGCAGTTTCGGCAGGCCCAGGGGGGAGCAGTACTTC
.,TRBV30,TRBJ1-1,.,CAWSLVYEAFF,TGTGCCTGGAGTTTAGTGTATGAAGCTTTCTTT
.,TRBV6-1,TRBJ1-5,.,CASSEGRGSNQPQHF,TGTGCCAGCAGTGAAGGGCGCGGTAGCAATCAGCCCCAGCATTTT
.,TRBV9,TRBJ2-3,.,CASSAPTHRAEDTQYF,TGTGCCAGCAGCGCCCCCACTCACAGGGCTGAAGATACGCAGTATTTT
.,TRBV19,TRBJ1-3,.,CASSINLSPSGNTIYF,TGTGCCAGTAGTATCAATCTCAGTCCCTCTGGAAACACCATATATTTT
TRBD1,TRBV27,TRBJ1-2,.,CASSLRQGAYGYTF,TGTGCCAGCAGTTTGCGACAGGGGGCCTATGGCTACACCTTC
.,TRBV6-6,TRBJ1-6,.,CASSTGDSGLDSPLHF,TGTGCCAGCAGTACGGGGGACTCGGGTTTGGATTCACCCCTCCACTTT
.,TRBV15,TRBJ2-2,.,CATSRVKADTGELFF,TGTGCCACCAGCAGAGTTAAGGCGGACACCGGGGAGCTGTTTTTT
TRBD1,TRBV25-1,TRBJ1-5,.,CASSDRGPAQPQHF,TGTGCCAGCAGCGACAGGGGGCCGGCTCAGCCCCAGCATTTT
.,TRBV7-9,TRBJ2-7,.,CASSSPSIEQYF,TGTGCCAGCAGCTCCCCCAGTATCGAGCAGTACTTC
.,TRBV5-1,TRBJ2-7,few,CASSLEADTYEQYF,TGCGCCAGCAGCTTGGAAGCGGATACCTACGAGCAGTACTTC
TRBD1,TRBV4-3,TRBJ2-7,.,CASSQDDPVGQDEQYF,TGCGCCAGCAGCCAAGATGACCCGGTGGGACAGGACGAGCAGTACTTC
.,TRBV6-1,TRBJ1-5,.,CASSESGGSGQPQHF,TGTGCCAGCAGTGAATCGGGGGGGAGCGGGCAGCCCCAGCATTTT
TRBD1,TRBV4-1,TRBJ1-6,.,CASSQEGQGVSHLHF,TGCGCCAGCAGCCAGGAGGGACAGGGAGTTTCGCACCTCCACTTT
.,TRBV4-3,TRBJ2-3,.,CASSQDWAGAWGGTDTQYF,TGCGCCAGCAGCCAAGATTGGGCGGGCGCCTGGGGGGGCACAGATACGCAGTATTTT
.,TRBV19,TRBJ2-6,.,CASSFRLHSGANVLTF,TGTGCCAGTAGTTTCCGACTGCACTCTGGGGCCAACGTCCTGACTTTC
TRBD1,TRBV6-1,TRBJ2-7,.,CASSADRGPYEQYF,TGTGCCAGCAGTGCCGACAGGGGACCCTACGAGCAGTACTTC
TRBD1,TRBV30,TRBJ1-5,.,CAWSQTGGNQPQHF,TGTGCCTGGAGTCAGACAGGGGGCAATCAGCCCCAGCATTTT
TRBD1,TRBV5-1,TRBJ2-1,.,CASSPGQGAYNEQFF,TGCGCCAGCAGCCCCGGACAGGGCGCCTACAATGAGCAGTTCTTC
.,TRBV5-1,TRBJ2-5,.,CASSLISPSQETQYF,TGCGCCAGCAGCTTGATCTCCCCGTCCCAAGAGACCCAGTACTTC
.,TRBV7-3,TRBJ2-7,once,CASRPGRDSYEQYF,TGTGCCAGCAGGCCTGGACGGGACTCCTACGAGCAGTACTTC
.,TRBV27,TRBJ2-7,.,CASSLNRVHYEQYF,TGTGCCAGCAGTTTAAACAGGGTCCATTACGAGCAGTACTTC
TRBD1,TRBV6-1,TRBJ2-3,.,CASSIGTGVQGTQYF,TGTGCCAGCAGCATCGGGACAGGGGTACAGGGTACGCAGTATTTT
TRBD1,TRBV5-1,TRBJ1-1,.,CASSPGTGRLMNTEAFF,TGCGCCAGCAGCCCGGGGACAGGGCGGCTAATGAACACTGAAGCTTTCTTT
.,TRBV6-1,TRBJ1-1,.,CASSVTRPPQNTEAFF,TGTGCCAGCAGTGTGACCAGGCCTCCTCAGAACACTGAAGCTTTCTTT
.,TRBV15,TRBJ1-1,.,CATSNPPGGFMNTEAFF,TGTGCCACCAGCAACCCCCCCGGCGGGTTCATGAACACTGAAGCTTTCTTT
TRBD2,TRBV5-4,TRBJ2-5,.,CASSLSIAGGLETQYF,TGTGCCAGCAGCTTATCCATAGCGGGAGGATTAGAGACCCAGTACTTC
.,TRBV4-3,TRBJ2-1,.,CASSQDWRDNEQFF,TGCGCCAGCAGCCAAGATTGGCGGGACAATGAGCAGTTCTTC